This is a list of T cell receptor beta chains from one sample in a study of beta chain features in type 1 diabetes. The data were produced by immunoSEQ multiplex PCR, yet TCRdb's version contains in-frame clones alone and is incomplete. The sample lists 860,000 or so clones, about a sixth occurring once. Sequenced: naive CD4+ T cells from blood. These receptors were collected from a woman in her late teens or twenties in good health. CDR3s include the opening cysteine and the closing phenylalanine or tryptophan. A D gene is named only where the DNA matches it firmly. Some rows mark clone size as missing; the rest say once, few, many or name a class of expanded clone.

size: few; length: 15; J: TRBJ2-1; D: NA; V: TRBV2; DNA: TGTGCCAGCAGTGGATACAGGTCCACCTACAATGAGCAGTTCTTC; CDR3: CASSGYRSTYNEQFF
size: NA; length: 14; J: TRBJ2-5; D: NA; V: TRBV5-1; DNA: TGCGCCAGCAGCTTGGGGTGGCCTCAAGAGACCCAGTACTTC; CDR3: CASSLGWPQETQYF
size: few; length: 13; J: TRBJ2-7; D: NA; V: TRBV29-1; DNA: TGCAGCGGCACGGTTAAAAAGCGCTACGAGCAGTACTTC; CDR3: CSGTVKKRYEQYF
size: few; length: 13; J: TRBJ2-2; D: NA; V: TRBV7-2; DNA: TGTGCCAGCAGCTTAGTCCTAACCGGGGAGCTGTTTTTT; CDR3: CASSLVLTGELFF
size: few; length: 18; J: TRBJ2-1; D: TRBD2; V: TRBV10-3; DNA: TGTGCCACTAACCGCGGACTAGCGGGGCCGGGCTCCTACAATGAGCAGTTCTTC; CDR3: CATNRGLAGPGSYNEQFF
size: few; length: 13; J: TRBJ2-1; D: NA; V: TRBV28; DNA: TGTGCCAGCAGGATAGACGGATACAATGAGCAGTTCTTC; CDR3: CASRIDGYNEQFF
size: NA; length: 13; J: TRBJ1-2; D: TRBD1; V: TRBV18; DNA: TGTGCCAGCTCACCGGACAGGGCCTATGGCTACACCTTC; CDR3: CASSPDRAYGYTF
size: few; length: 16; J: TRBJ2-5; D: TRBD2; V: TRBV5-1; DNA: TGCGCCAGCAGCCCACGGAGCGGGACTAGCAAAGAGACCCAGTACTTC; CDR3: CASSPRSGTSKETQYF
size: few; length: 15; J: TRBJ2-7; D: NA; V: TRBV10-3; DNA: TGTGCCACCTCCGGGGTTCGCGGCTCGGGGTACGAGCAGTACTTC; CDR3: CATSGVRGSGYEQYF
size: NA; length: 17; J: TRBJ1-1; D: TRBD1; V: TRBV18; DNA: TGTGCCAGCTCACCACCCAGGGGGTCATTACGGAACACTGAAGCTTTCTTT; CDR3: CASSPPRGSLRNTEAFF
size: few; length: 13; J: TRBJ2-2; D: NA; V: TRBV18; DNA: TGTGCCAGCTCACCACCTTCTATCGGGGAGCTGTTTTTT; CDR3: CASSPPSIGELFF
size: NA; length: 12; J: TRBJ2-1; D: TRBD1; V: TRBV28; DNA: TGTGCCAGCAGTACAGGGGGCAGAGAGCAGTTCTTC; CDR3: CASSTGGREQFF
size: few; length: 14; J: TRBJ2-7; D: NA; V: TRBV27; DNA: TGTGCCAGCAGTCAGGGTCGGTCGTCTCGCGAGCAGTACTTC; CDR3: CASSQGRSSREQYF
size: few; length: 16; J: TRBJ1-5; D: TRBD1; V: TRBV10-3; DNA: TGTGCCATCAGTGAACGCGCGACAGGGGACAATCAGCCCCAGCATTTT; CDR3: CAISERATGDNQPQHF
size: NA; length: 14; J: TRBJ1-5; D: TRBD1; V: TRBV18; DNA: TGTGCCAGCTCACGACAGGGGGCCGATCAGCCCCAGCATTTT; CDR3: CASSRQGADQPQHF
size: NA; length: 14; J: TRBJ1-2; D: TRBD1; V: TRBV7-2; DNA: TGTGCCAGCAGAAGACCAGGACAGGGTGGGGGATACACCTTC; CDR3: CASRRPGQGGGYTF
size: few; length: 15; J: TRBJ2-2; D: NA; V: TRBV5-4; DNA: TGTGCCAGCAGCTTGATGGCGGTGAACACCGGGGAGCTGTTTTTT; CDR3: CASSLMAVNTGELFF
size: NA; length: 12; J: TRBJ1-5; D: NA; V: TRBV7-8; DNA: TGTGCCAGCAGCTTTGAAGCGGGGCCCCAGCATTTT; CDR3: CASSFEAGPQHF
size: NA; length: 14; J: TRBJ2-7; D: NA; V: TRBV10-2; DNA: TGCGCCAGCAGTGATCCTTCCGGGGCGCGTGAGCAGTACTTC; CDR3: CASSDPSGAREQYF
size: NA; length: 13; J: TRBJ2-7; D: NA; V: TRBV28; DNA: TGTGCCAGCAACGGACGGAACTCCTACGAGCAGTACTTC; CDR3: CASNGRNSYEQYF
size: NA; length: 13; J: TRBJ2-7; D: NA; V: TRBV5-1; DNA: TGCGCCAGCAGCTTGGCTACCTCCTACGAGCAGTACTTC; CDR3: CASSLATSYEQYF
size: NA; length: 16; J: TRBJ2-1; D: TRBD2; V: TRBV4-2; DNA: TGTGCCAGCAGCCAAGGAGGGACTAGCGGTAACAATGAGCAGTTCTTC; CDR3: CASSQGGTSGNNEQFF
size: few; length: 15; J: TRBJ2-7; D: TRBD1; V: TRBV10-3; DNA: TGTGCCATCAGTGACTCTCGGACAGGGTCCTACGAGCAGTACTTC; CDR3: CAISDSRTGSYEQYF